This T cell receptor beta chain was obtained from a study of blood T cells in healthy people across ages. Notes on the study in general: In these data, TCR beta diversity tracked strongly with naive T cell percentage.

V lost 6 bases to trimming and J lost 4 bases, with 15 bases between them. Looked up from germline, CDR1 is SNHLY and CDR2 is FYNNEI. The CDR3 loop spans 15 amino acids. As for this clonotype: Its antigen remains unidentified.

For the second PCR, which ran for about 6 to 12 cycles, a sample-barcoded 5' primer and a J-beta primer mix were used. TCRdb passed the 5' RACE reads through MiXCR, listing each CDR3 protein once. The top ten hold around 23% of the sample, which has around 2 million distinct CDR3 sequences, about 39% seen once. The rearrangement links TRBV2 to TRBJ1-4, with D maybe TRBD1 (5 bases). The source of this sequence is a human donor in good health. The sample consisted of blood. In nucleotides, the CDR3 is TGTGCCAGCAGAGGGGCGTCTCTGTTTAATGAAAAACTGTTTTTT. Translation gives CASRGASLFNEKLFF. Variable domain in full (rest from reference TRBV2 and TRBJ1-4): EPEVTQTPSHQVTQMGQEVILRCVPISNHLYFYWYRQILGQKVEFLVSFYNNEISEKSEIFDDQFSVERPDGSNFTLKIRSTKLEDSAMYFCASRGASLFNEKLFFGSGTQLSVL.